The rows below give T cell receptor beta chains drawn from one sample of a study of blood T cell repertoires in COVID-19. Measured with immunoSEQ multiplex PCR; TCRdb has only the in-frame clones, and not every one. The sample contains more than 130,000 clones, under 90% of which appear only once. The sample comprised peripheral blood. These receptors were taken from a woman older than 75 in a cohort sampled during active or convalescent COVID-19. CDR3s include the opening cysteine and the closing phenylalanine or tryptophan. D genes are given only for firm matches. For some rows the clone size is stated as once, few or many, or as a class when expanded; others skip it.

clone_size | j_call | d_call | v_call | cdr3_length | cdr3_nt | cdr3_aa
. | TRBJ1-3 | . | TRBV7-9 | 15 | TGTGCCAGCAGCGTATACGTCAGCTCTGGAAACACCATATATTTT | CASSVYVSSGNTIYF
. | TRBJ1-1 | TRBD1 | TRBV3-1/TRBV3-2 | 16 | TGTGCCAGCAGCCAATCCCAGAACAGGGGGCGGATTAAGGCTTTCTTT | CASSQSQNRGRIKAFF
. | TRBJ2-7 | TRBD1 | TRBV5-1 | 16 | TGCGCCAGCAGCTTGGTCCTGGGACAGGAACTTTACGAGCAGTACTTC | CASSLVLGQELYEQYF
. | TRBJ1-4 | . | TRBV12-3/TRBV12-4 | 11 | TGTGCCAGCAGTTTGCGTGAAAAACTGTTTTTT | CASSLREKLFF
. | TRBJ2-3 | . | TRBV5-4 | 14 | TGTGCCAGCAGCTCTGATCTCGAGACAGATACGCAGTATTTT | CASSSDLETDTQYF
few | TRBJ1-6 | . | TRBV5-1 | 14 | TGCGCCAGCACTCAAATACCTAGTAATTCACCCCTCCACTTT | CASTQIPSNSPLHF
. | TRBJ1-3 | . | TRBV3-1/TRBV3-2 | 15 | TGTGCCAGCAGGGGGTGGGGAGGGCTCGGAAACACCATATATTTT | CASRGWGGLGNTIYF
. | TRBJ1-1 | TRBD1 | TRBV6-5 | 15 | TGTGCCAGCAGCGGACAGGGGTTTGATAACACTGAAGCTTTCTTT | CASSGQGFDNTEAFF
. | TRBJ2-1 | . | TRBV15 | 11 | TGTGCCACCAGCAGCACTAGTGAGCAGTTCTTC | CATSSTSEQFF
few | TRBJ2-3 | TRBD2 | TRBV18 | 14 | TGTGCCAGCTCACCACAGTCGGGAGGGGATACGCAGTATTTT | CASSPQSGGDTQYF
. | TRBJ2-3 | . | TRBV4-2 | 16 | TGTGCCAGCAGCCAAGGACGGGCAGGGAGCACAGATACGCAGTATTTT | CASSQGRAGSTDTQYF
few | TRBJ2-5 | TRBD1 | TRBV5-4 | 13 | TGTGCCAGCAGCCGGACAGGGAGTGAGACCCAGTACTTC | CASSRTGSETQYF
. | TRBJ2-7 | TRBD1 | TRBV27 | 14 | TGTGCCAGTACGCGAGGACAGGGAGCCTACGAGCAGTACTTC | CASTRGQGAYEQYF
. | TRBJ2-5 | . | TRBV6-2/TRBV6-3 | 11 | TGTGCCAGCAGCCGCGAAGAGACCCAGTACTTC | CASSREETQYF
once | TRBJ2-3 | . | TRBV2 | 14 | TGTGCCAGCAGGCCGGACAGAGACACAGATACGCAGTATTTT | CASRPDRDTDTQYF
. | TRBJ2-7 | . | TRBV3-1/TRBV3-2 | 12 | TGTGCCAGCAGCCAATTAATCTCCGAGCAGTACTTC | CASSQLISEQYF
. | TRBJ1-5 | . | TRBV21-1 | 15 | TGTGCCAGCAGCCATAGACAGGGCCTAAATCAGCCCCAGCATTTT | CASSHRQGLNQPQHF
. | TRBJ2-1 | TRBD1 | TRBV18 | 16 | TGTGCCAGCTCACCCAACAGGGGGAGGTCGAACAATGAGCAGTTCTTC | CASSPNRGRSNNEQFF
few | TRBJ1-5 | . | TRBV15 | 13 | TGTGCCACCAGCAGAGACCTTGGCCAGCCCCAGCATTTT | CATSRDLGQPQHF
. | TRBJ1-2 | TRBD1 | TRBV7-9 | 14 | TGTGCCAGCAGCTTAGCTGGGACAGGCTATGGCTACACCTTC | CASSLAGTGYGYTF
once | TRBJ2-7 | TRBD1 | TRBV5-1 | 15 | TGCGCCAGCAGCTTATGGACAGGGGGCGACTACGAGCAGTACTTC | CASSLWTGGDYEQYF
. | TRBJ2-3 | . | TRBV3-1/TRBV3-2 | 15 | TGTGCCAGCAGCCGTGACGGGTTAAGCACAGATACGCAGTATTTT | CASSRDGLSTDTQYF
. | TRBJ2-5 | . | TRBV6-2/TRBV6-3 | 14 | TGTGCCAGCAGCCGCGGCGGGGGCAGGGAGACCCAGTACTTC | CASSRGGGRETQYF
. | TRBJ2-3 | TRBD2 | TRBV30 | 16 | TGTGCCTGGAGCCCTGAGCGGGGGGTAGCGACAGATACGCAGTATTTT | CAWSPERGVATDTQYF
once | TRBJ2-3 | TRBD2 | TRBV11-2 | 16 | TGTGCCAGCAGCTTAGCTGCGGGGGGGCGGACAGATACGCAGTATTTT | CASSLAAGGRTDTQYF
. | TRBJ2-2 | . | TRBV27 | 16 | TGTGCCAGCAGCCTCGACAGGCGAACGAACACCGGGGAGCTGTTTTTT | CASSLDRRTNTGELFF
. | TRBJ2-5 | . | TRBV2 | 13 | TGTGCCAGCAGTTATACATCCAAAGAGACCCAGTACTTC | CASSYTSKETQYF
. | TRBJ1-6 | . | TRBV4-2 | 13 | TGTGCCAGCAGCCAAGAACAGATATCACCCCTCCACTTT | CASSQEQISPLHF